This TCR beta chain was observed in a study of beta chain features in type 1 diabetes. Study as a whole: On cell yields, gender and age, patients and healthy donors were similar. Taken together, all samples contributed 107,917,701 examined sorted cells. General study results and limits: There was no resolution here of whether HLA type influences TCRB rearrangement.

About this clone itself: The antigen is unknown.

The collection from each donor was one heparinised blood draw averaging approximately 110 mL. Germline V CDR1 and CDR2: MNHNS, SASEGT. V lost 5 bases and J lost 8; bases outside the gene matches: 5. The CDR3 length is 12 residues. The whole isolated RNA underwent reverse transcription, so sequencing captured expressed TCRB transcripts. The repertoire was sequenced with immunoSEQ multiplex PCR; TCRdb's copy has only in-frame clones and lacks some. The sample lists about 320,000 clones; 11% to 15% were seen once. The receptor's source is a man aged 25 to 40 in good health. Sequencing input: central memory CD4+ T cells from blood. The chain links TRBV6-1 to TRBJ1-2; 7 bases align to TRBD1. This CDR3 is CASSSTGYGYTF. For the CDR3, the DNA is TGTGCCAGCAGTTCGACAGGGTACGGCTACACCTTC.